A selection of T cell receptor beta chains follows, all from one sample in a study of PD-L1 blockade in urothelial cancer. The table came from immunoSEQ multiplex PCR; TCRdb's copy has only in-frame clones and leaves some out. Of about 76,000 clones in the sample, approximately 90% are singletons; the top ten hold about 0.87%. The sequencing used PBMCs, collected around atezolizumab (anti-PD-L1) treatment. These receptors were obtained from an elderly woman with urothelial cancer. The CDR3 runs from the conserved cysteine through the conserved F or W. Each record gives: J gene, V gene, CDR3 protein.

>TRBJ2-2|TRBV2
CASTPMRTGELFF
>TRBJ2-2|TRBV25-1
CASSEQWGYTGELFF
>TRBJ1-5|TRBV11-2
CASSLAVEQPQHF
>TRBJ1-1|TRBV28
CASSLSDRGLRF
>TRBJ2-5|TRBV5-1
CASSLGLTQETQYF
>TRBJ2-5|TRBV15
CATSRGGSETQYF
>TRBJ1-1|TRBV28
CASSSYLNTEAFF
>TRBJ1-5|TRBV12-2
CASRLGSPDRDSNQPQHF
>TRBJ2-1|TRBV19
CASSIGGYGHNEQFF
>TRBJ1-1|TRBV7-2
CASSQPGTVIAFF
>TRBJ2-2|TRBV5-4
CASQGRRLAGVGTGELFF
>TRBJ1-2|TRBV28
CASSLLQVYGYTF
>TRBJ1-1|TRBV4-2
CASSREGGGSEAFF
>TRBJ2-2|TRBV5-1
CASSLSGMRGTGELFF
>TRBJ2-2|TRBV2
CASRTLGTGELFF
>TRBJ2-1|TRBV7-6
CASSLAPSGSDNEQFF
>TRBJ1-2|TRBV5-5
CASRAGTGGGYTF
>TRBJ1-1|TRBV14
CASSSKRYSTEAFF
>TRBJ2-2|TRBV11-1
CASSLDRGKTGELFF
>TRBJ2-7|TRBV28
CASSLVTSSTLYEQYF
>TRBJ1-1|TRBV19
CASSISPNTEAFF
>TRBJ2-1|TRBV15
CATSGRDRGENEQFF
>TRBJ1-4|TRBV2
CATETEFPTEKLFF
>TRBJ1-2|TRBV6-1
CASSEQAPAGYGYTF
>TRBJ2-7|TRBV10-3
CAISGRTGVYEQYF